This section outlines one T cell receptor beta chain sequence together with its context. It was during active infection that Seattle patients were enrolled and then longitudinally followed. The sample is drawn from a study of blood T cell repertoires in COVID-19. About the research overall: COVID-19 samples collected from the United States, Italy and Spain covered acute and convalescent phases. Sources were T cells, B-cell-depleted T cells, or PBMCs; the material itself was cDNA or gDNA.

Authors' processing steps: Amplification from reference gene primers served as the basis for estimated nucleated cell counts. Assay: immunoSEQ multiplex PCR; the TCRdb copy retains only in-frame clones and omits some. The V and J calls and clone size are taken from that table; D and trimming were inferred from the DNA. The repertoire holds some 160,000 clones, with approximately 90% as singletons. This CDR3 region has 21 residues. Germline CDR1 is SGHVS and CDR2 is FQNEAQ. V was pared by 1 base and J by 7 bases, with 26 bases of the junction left unmatched. This rearrangement joins TRBV7-8 to TRBJ2-7, with 9 bases fitting TRBD1. The sample taken for sequencing was peripheral blood. The sequence came from a man aged 18 to 35 with COVID-19, enrolled during active disease. The CDR3 protein is CASSLGLAGQGSLYYSREQYF. The CDR3 region has the DNA TGTGCCAGCAGCTTAGGGTTGGCTGGACAGGGGTCCCTTTACTATTCCCGGGAGCAGTACTTC.